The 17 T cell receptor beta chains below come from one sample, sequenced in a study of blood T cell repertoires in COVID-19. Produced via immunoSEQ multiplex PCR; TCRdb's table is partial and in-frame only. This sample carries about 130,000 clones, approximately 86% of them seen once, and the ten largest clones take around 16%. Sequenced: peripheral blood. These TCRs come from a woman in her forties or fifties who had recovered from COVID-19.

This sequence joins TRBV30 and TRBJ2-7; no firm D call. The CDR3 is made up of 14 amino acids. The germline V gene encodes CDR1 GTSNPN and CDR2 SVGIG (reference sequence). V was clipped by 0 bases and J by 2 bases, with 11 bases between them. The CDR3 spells CAWSVRVPPYEQYF. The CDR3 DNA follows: TGTGCCTGGAGTGTACGGGTGCCCCCCTACGAGCAGTACTTC.

CDR3: CASTLGAGGYQPQHF. The CDR3 DNA reads as TGTGCCAGTACTTTGGGGGCAGGGGGCTATCAGCCCCAGCATTTT. This chain links TRBV19 with TRBJ1-5, with TRBD1 matching 8 bases. J was trimmed by 5 bases and V by 7 bases; bases with no gene match: 10. This CDR3 contains 15 residues. The germline V gene has CDR1 LNHDA and CDR2 SQIVND (reference sequence).

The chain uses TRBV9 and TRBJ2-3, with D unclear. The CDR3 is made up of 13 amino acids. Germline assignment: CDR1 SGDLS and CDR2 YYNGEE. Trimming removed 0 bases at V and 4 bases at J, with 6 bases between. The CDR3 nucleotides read TGTGCCAGCAGCGTAGAACTTTCAGATACGCAGTATTTT. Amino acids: CASSVELSDTQYF.

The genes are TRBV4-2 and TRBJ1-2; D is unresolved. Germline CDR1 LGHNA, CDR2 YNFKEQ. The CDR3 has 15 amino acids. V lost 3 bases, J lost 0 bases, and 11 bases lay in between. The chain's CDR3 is CASSHLEVANYGYTF. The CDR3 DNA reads TGTGCCAGCAGCCACCTAGAAGTAGCTAACTATGGCTACACCTTC.

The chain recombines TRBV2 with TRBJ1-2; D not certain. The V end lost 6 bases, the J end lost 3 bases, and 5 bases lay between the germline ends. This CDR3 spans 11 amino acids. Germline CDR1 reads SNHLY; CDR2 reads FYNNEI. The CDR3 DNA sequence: TGTGCCAGCAGGAGGGACTATGGCTACACCTTC. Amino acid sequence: CASRRDYGYTF.

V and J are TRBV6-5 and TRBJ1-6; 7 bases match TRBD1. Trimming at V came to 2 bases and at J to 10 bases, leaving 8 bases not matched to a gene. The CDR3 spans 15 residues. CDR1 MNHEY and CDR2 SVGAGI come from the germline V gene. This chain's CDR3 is CASSYRTGGDSPLHF. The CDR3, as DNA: TGTGCCAGCAGTTACCGGACAGGCGGAGACTCACCCCTCCACTTT.

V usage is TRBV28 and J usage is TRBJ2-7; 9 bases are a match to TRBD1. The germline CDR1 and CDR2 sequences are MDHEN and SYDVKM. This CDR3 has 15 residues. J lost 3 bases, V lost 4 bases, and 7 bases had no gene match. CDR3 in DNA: TGTGCCAGCAGTTCCCCGGGACAGGGCAGCTACGAGCAGTACTTC. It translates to CASSSPGQGSYEQYF.

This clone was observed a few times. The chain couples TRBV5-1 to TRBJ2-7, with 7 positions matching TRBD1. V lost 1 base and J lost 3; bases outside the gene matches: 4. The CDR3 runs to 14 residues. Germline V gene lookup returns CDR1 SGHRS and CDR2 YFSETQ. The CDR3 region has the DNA TGCGCCAGCAGCTTGCAGGACAGGTTCTACGAGCAGTACTTC. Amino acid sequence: CASSLQDRFYEQYF.

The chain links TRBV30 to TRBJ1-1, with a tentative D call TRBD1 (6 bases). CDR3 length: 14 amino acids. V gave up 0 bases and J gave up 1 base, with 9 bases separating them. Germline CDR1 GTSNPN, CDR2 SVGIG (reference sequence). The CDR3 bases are TGTGCCTGGAGTGTACTAGGGGGGAACACTGAAGCTTTCTTT. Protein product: CAWSVLGGNTEAFF.

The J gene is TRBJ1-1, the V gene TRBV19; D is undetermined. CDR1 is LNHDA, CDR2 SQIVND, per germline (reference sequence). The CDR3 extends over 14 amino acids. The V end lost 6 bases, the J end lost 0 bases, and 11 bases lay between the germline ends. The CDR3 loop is CASRGTRMNTEAFF. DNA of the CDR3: TGTGCCAGTAGGGGCACTAGGATGAACACTGAAGCTTTCTTT.

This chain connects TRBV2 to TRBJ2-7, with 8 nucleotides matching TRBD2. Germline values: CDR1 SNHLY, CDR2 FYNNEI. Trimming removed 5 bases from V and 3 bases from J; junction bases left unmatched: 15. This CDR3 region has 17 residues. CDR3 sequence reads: CASSPDYAAGADYEQYF. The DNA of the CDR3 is TGTGCCAGCAGTCCCGACTATGCAGCGGGAGCGGACTACGAGCAGTACTTC.

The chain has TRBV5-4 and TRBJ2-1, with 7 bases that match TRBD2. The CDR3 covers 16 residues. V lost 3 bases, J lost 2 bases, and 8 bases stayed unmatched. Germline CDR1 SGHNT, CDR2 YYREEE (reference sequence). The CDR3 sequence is CASSSWGEGPYNEQFF. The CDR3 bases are TGTGCCAGCAGCTCCTGGGGGGAGGGCCCCTACAATGAGCAGTTCTTC.

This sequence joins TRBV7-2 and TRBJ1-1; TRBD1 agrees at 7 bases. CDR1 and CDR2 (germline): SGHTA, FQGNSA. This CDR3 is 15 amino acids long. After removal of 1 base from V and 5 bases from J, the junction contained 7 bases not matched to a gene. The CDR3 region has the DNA TGTGCCAGCAGCTTAGAGGGGGCCTGGAGAACTGAAGCTTTCTTT. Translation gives CASSLEGAWRTEAFF. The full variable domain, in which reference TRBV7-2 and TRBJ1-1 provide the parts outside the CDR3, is GAGVSQSPSNKVTEKGKDVELRCDPISGHTALYWYRQSLGQGLEFLIYFQGNSAPDKSGLPSDRFSAERTGGSVSTLTIQRTQQEDSAVYLCASSLEGAWRTEAFFGQGTRLTVV.

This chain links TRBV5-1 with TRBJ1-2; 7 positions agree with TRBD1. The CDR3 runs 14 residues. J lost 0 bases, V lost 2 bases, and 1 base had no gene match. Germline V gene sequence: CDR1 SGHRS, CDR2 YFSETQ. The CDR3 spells CASSLDRANYGYTF. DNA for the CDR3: TGCGCCAGCAGCTTAGACAGGGCTAACTATGGCTACACCTTC. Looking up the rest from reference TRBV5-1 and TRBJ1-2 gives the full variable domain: KAGVTQTPRYLIKTRGQQVTLSCSPISGHRSVSWYQQTPGQGLQFLFEYFSETQRNKGNFPGRFSGRQFSNSRSEMNVSTLELGDSALYLCASSLDRANYGYTFGSGTRLTVV.

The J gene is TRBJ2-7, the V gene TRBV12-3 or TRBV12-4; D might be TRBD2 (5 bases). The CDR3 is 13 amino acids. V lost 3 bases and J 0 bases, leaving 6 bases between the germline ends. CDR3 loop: CASSFRDSYEQYF. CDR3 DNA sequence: TGTGCCAGCAGTTTTCGGGACTCCTACGAGCAGTACTTC.

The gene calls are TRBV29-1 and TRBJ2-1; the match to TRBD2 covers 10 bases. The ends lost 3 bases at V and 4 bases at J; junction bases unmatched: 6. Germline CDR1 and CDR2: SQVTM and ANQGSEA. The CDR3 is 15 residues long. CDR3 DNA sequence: TGCAGCGTTGATAAAATAGCGGGAGGATACAATGAGCAGTTCTTC. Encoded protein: CSVDKIAGGYNEQFF.

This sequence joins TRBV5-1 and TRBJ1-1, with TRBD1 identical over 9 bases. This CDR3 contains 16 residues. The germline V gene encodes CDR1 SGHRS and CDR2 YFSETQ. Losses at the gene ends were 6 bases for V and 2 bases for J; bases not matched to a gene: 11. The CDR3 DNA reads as TGCGCCAGCAAAACAGGGGGCGGTAGTGGAAACACTGAAGCTTTCTTT. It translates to CASKTGGGSGNTEAFF.